These T cell receptor beta chains were read from a single sample in a study of Ad26.COV2.S vaccination and SARS-CoV-2 variants. Libraries were prepared by immunoSEQ multiplex PCR; TCRdb keeps only in-frame clonotypes and omits some of them. The sample contains some 370,000 clones, roughly 85% of which appear only once. Material: peripheral blood, obtained in a trial of Ad26.COV2.S vaccine versus placebo. These receptors were obtained from a person between 18 and 60 years old who received the Ad26.COV2.S COVID-19 vaccine or a placebo. CDR3s leave out the opening cysteine and the closing phenylalanine or tryptophan.

j_gene,v_gene,CDR3aa
TRBJ2-1,TRBV3-1/TRBV3-2,ASSQEATSGNNEQF
TRBJ2-5,TRBV12-3/TRBV12-4,ASSLAFQETQY
TRBJ2-3,TRBV10-2,ASTEGGAGTDTQY
TRBJ2-1,TRBV9,ASSVRTSGGYNEQF
TRBJ1-1,TRBV25-1,ASSVGGLGAF
TRBJ2-5,TRBV3-1/TRBV3-2,ASSLAGGKTQY
TRBJ1-1,TRBV29-1,SVVPGRTEAF
TRBJ2-5,TRBV30,AWSVFGSPKETQY
TRBJ1-1,TRBV27,ASSSLRAPRGAF
TRBJ2-3,TRBV5-1,ASSTSGGSTDTQY
TRBJ2-5,TRBV20-1,SASRPADFQETQY
TRBJ2-1,TRBV6-2/TRBV6-3,ASSYSPRSSYNEQF
TRBJ2-2,TRBV5-4,ASSLDTSGVNTGELF
TRBJ2-5,TRBV9,ASSVTPQGAWETQY
TRBJ1-5,TRBV2,ASRDLGQDQPQH
TRBJ1-3,TRBV6-2/TRBV6-3,ASSYDMDRNGNTIY
TRBJ1-5,TRBV5-1,ASSPDGDQPQH
TRBJ1-1,TRBV7-9,ASSLTGDTEAF
TRBJ2-5,TRBV24-1,ATSDHRPGLGVETQY
TRBJ2-3,TRBV21-1,ASSKDWGPKTADTQY
TRBJ2-1,TRBV5-1,ASSLATGYNEQF
TRBJ2-2,TRBV2,AWGTSGGRELF
TRBJ2-7,TRBV7-6,ASSLMAGTYEQY
TRBJ1-1,TRBV24-1,ATSDSPNTEAF
TRBJ1-2,TRBV7-9,ASSTPDRDYGYT
TRBJ2-3,TRBV3-1/TRBV3-2,ASRETDTQY
TRBJ2-7,TRBV27,ASSWGGGGYEQY
TRBJ2-7,TRBV7-3,ASSPSRRDEQY
TRBJ2-7,TRBV5-1,ASRREGEQY
TRBJ1-2,TRBV7-2,ASTQPVRGYT
TRBJ2-7,TRBV7-9,ASSLGLTDRGKGKQY
TRBJ1-2,TRBV6-5,ASRDRGVANYGYT
TRBJ2-3,TRBV6-5,ASSSIGWDTQY
TRBJ2-1,TRBV6-1,ASSEAAGGIKGEQF
TRBJ2-7,TRBV2,ASRRVQGAVDEQY
TRBJ1-1,TRBV5-5,ASSRTGGTEAF
TRBJ1-3,TRBV19,ASSVTGGSGNTIY
TRBJ2-3,TRBV7-3,ASSLTAGTDTQY
TRBJ2-7,TRBV15,ATSRKTGTSGTYEQY
TRBJ1-2,TRBV6-2/TRBV6-3,ASSDRTGRYGYT
TRBJ1-1,TRBV5-4,ASSRDRGIEAF
TRBJ1-5,TRBV6-5,ASKDNFNQPQH
TRBJ2-7,TRBV9,ASSVGPLGYEQY
TRBJ2-1,TRBV5-4,ASSFGGSGGPWDGNEQF
TRBJ2-1,TRBV7-3,ASSPLASSYNEQF
TRBJ2-6,TRBV4-1,ASSPRGSGANVLT
TRBJ1-6,TRBV21-1,ASSMTNSPLH
TRBJ1-4,TRBV6-5,ASSRMGRSRKKLF
TRBJ2-3,TRBV5-1,ASSLGLADDNTQY